This T cell receptor (beta chain) was sequenced during a study of blood T cells in healthy people across ages. Whole-study results and caveats: Shifts in expanded clonotypes may have been confounded by donor CMV status, which was unknown.

The second PCR ran about 6 to 12 cycles with a sample-barcoded 5' primer and J-beta primers. In TCRdb, the 5' RACE reads were re-called with MiXCR into one record per CDR3 protein. The sample records roughly 680,000 distinct CDR3 sequences, roughly 21% being singletons. This clonotype occurred a few times. As yet, its antigen is unknown. The CDR3 has 16 amino acids. The V gene's germline CDR1 is SGHRS and CDR2 YFSETQ. J lost 2 bases, V lost 4 bases, and 9 bases had no gene match. The TCR comes from a man aged 65-85 years in good health. V usage is TRBV5-1 and J usage is TRBJ2-1; the match to TRBD1 covers 7 bases. Specimen: blood. CDR3 sequence reads: CASSQEDRSAYNEQFF. DNA of the CDR3: TGCGCCAGCAGCCAGGAGGACAGGTCGGCCTACAATGAGCAGTTCTTC.